This TCR beta chain appears in the sequencing data of a study of CD8+ T cells in alopecia areata. Extraction and reverse transcription of RNA yielded cDNA as the sequencing template. The assay was immunoSEQ multiplex PCR, and TCRdb's table has in-frame clones only and misses some. The sample holds some 170,000 clones; over 55% are singletons and the top ten take 1.7%. The V gene's germline CDR1 is SGHAT and CDR2 FQNNGV. Trimming cost V 5 bases and J 3 bases; bases outside gene matches: 1. The CDR3 is made up of 13 amino acids. This TCR derives from a human donor with alopecia areata. This specimen was CD4+ T cells sorted from blood, taken at week 0. The chain combines TRBV11-2 with TRBJ2-3; TRBD2 matches at 8 bases. The CDR3: CASSRLATDTQYF. The CDR3 coding sequence is TGTGCCAGCAGCCGACTAGCGACAGATACGCAGTATTTT.